This T cell receptor (beta chain) was documented in a study of T cell responses to AZD1222 COVID-19 vaccine. The germline V gene has CDR1 KGHSH and CDR2 LQKENI. CDR3 length equals 13 residues. Deletions cut 4 bases from V and 4 bases from J, with 8 bases between. Some clones are missing from TCRdb's copy, which holds only in-frame ones; the method was immunoSEQ multiplex PCR. The sample yields 150,000 to 200,000 clones, roughly 94% seen once. The sample in question was peripheral blood, obtained 28 days after the second AZD1222 dose. The rearrangement uses TRBV18 and TRBJ1-5, with D possibly matching TRBD1 (6 bases). The sequence came from an adult who received the AZD1222 COVID-19 vaccine. The DNA of the CDR3 is TGTGCCAGCTCACTAACAGGGAATCAGCCCCAGCATTTT. Amino acid sequence: CASSLTGNQPQHF.